Following are 31 T cell receptor beta chains from one sample sequenced in a study of identical twins' blood T cells. TCRdb reanalysed the 5' RACE reads using MiXCR and keeps one entry per CDR3 protein. Of fewer than 450,000 distinct CDR3 sequences in the sample, roughly 28% were seen once. Source material: PBMCs. The receptors shown here come from a woman aged 18-49 years in good health.

There are a few counts of this clonotype. J is TRBJ1-4 and V is TRBV6-1; 10 bases align to TRBD1. CDR3 length equals 14 residues. In germline, CDR1 is MNHNS, CDR2 SASEGT. The J segment lost 6 bases and the V segment lost 5 bases, leaving 3 bases of the junction unmatched. The CDR3 loop is CASSYGTGDEKLFF. The CDR3 nucleotides read TGTGCCAGCAGTTACGGGACAGGGGATGAAAAACTGTTTTTT.

The chain couples TRBV27 to TRBJ1-4, with unresolved D. From germline, CDR1 is MNHEY and CDR2 SMNVEV (reference sequence). This CDR3 contains 15 residues. Trimming pared 2 bases from V and 2 bases from J, leaving 9 bases between. The CDR3 DNA reads TGTGCCAGCAGTTTAGCACTCGGGACTAATGAAAAACTGTTTTTT. It translates to CASSLALGTNEKLFF.

The chain couples TRBV11-2 to TRBJ2-1, with D perhaps given as TRBD1 or TRBD2 (5 bases each). This CDR3 contains 15 residues. Trimming took 4 bases from V and 0 from J, leaving 10 bases between them. The V gene's germline CDR1 is SGHAT and CDR2 FQNNGV. Here the CDR3 DNA reads TGTGCCAGCAGCTGGGGACCTTACTCCTACAATGAGCAGTTCTTC. Translated: CASSWGPYSYNEQFF.

This clonotype showed up many times. This chain links TRBV2 with TRBJ1-6; D gene unclear. This CDR3 contains 16 residues. From germline, CDR1 is SNHLY and CDR2 FYNNEI. V was clipped by 2 bases and J by 5 bases, with 13 bases between them. Here the CDR3 DNA reads TGTGCCAGCAGTGAAACCTCTCCTAGGGATAATTCACCCCTCCACTTT. Its protein is CASSETSPRDNSPLHF.

This sequence joins TRBV18 and TRBJ1-1; D unresolved. This CDR3 comprises 14 residues. The germline CDR1 and CDR2 sequences are KGHSH and LQKENI. Trimming pared 2 bases from V and 1 base from J, leaving 8 bases between. The CDR3 DNA sequence: TGTGCCAGCTCACCATCAGATCCGAACACTGAAGCTTTCTTT. This encodes CASSPSDPNTEAFF.

The chain combines TRBV7-9 with TRBJ1-1; TRBD1 aligns across 7 bases. This CDR3 has 16 residues. V was pared by 0 bases and J by 1 base, with 5 bases of the junction left unmatched. CDR1 and CDR2 from the germline V gene are SEHNR and FQNEAQ (reference sequence). The CDR3 sequence: CASSLATGRGNTEAFF. The CDR3 DNA reads TGTGCCAGCAGCTTAGCGACAGGGAGAGGGAACACTGAAGCTTTCTTT.

This clonotype was seen a handful of times. Possible read error: a much larger clone is one base away. The chain has TRBV11-2 and TRBJ2-5; D gene uncertain. Germline CDR1 and CDR2: SGHAT and FQNNGV. The CDR3 length is 11 residues. The CDR3 DNA sequence: TGTGCCAGCAGCTTAAAAGAGGCCCAGTACTTC. Translating gives CASSLKEAQYF.

This clonotype turned up a few times. The V gene is TRBV5-1, the J gene TRBJ1-1; D gene uncertain. The CDR3 extends over 13 amino acids. Germline CDR1 SGHRS, CDR2 YFSETQ. V lost 5 bases and J 1 base, leaving 9 bases between the germline ends. In DNA, the CDR3 is TGCGCCAGCAGGACCACCTCGAACACTGAAGCTTTCTTT. Its protein is CASRTTSNTEAFF.

The J gene is TRBJ1-6, the V gene TRBV6-5, with 7 nucleotides matching TRBD1. With V trimmed by 5 bases and J by 8 bases, 12 bases remained unmatched. The CDR3 loop spans 16 amino acids. CDR1 MNHEY and CDR2 SVGAGI come from the germline V gene. The CDR3 DNA sequence: TGTGCCAGCAGTCACATTACCGGGACAGTTCATTCACCCCTCCACTTT. Its protein is CASSHITGTVHSPLHF.

The chain recombines TRBV9 with TRBJ1-3; 7 bases fit TRBD1. This CDR3 contains 16 residues. In germline, CDR1 is SGDLS, CDR2 YYNGEE. V lost 6 bases and J lost 0; bases outside the gene matches: 9. The CDR3, as DNA: TGTGCCAGCATCGCCACAGGGGACTTCTCTGGAAACACCATATATTTT. Encoded protein: CASIATGDFSGNTIYF.

This clonotype was observed once. Since a much larger clone is just one base distant, this may be a read error. V and J are TRBV11-2 and TRBJ2-7; weak D call: TRBD1 (5 bases). The V gene's germline CDR1 is SGHAT and CDR2 FQNNGV. This CDR3 is 13 amino acids long. The V end was cut by 1 base, the J end by 9 bases, with 13 bases between. CDR3 residues: CASSLVGVGLQYF. CDR3 nucleotide sequence: TGTGCCAGCAGCTTAGTGGGTGTGGGGCTGCAGTACTTC.

CDR3 amino acids: CASSPGQGGRVTEAFF. The CDR3 bases are TGTGCCAGCAGCCCGGGACAGGGGGGTAGGGTCACTGAAGCTTTCTTT. The V gene is TRBV7-9, the J gene TRBJ1-1; 11 bases align to TRBD1. From germline, CDR1 is SEHNR and CDR2 FQNEAQ (reference sequence). The V segment lost 5 bases and the J segment 4 bases; nucleotides outside the gene matches: 9. The CDR3 consists of 16 residues.

This clonotype was counted a few times. The V call is TRBV5-1, the J call TRBJ2-1; D is uncertain. Trimming removed 3 bases at V and 6 bases at J, with 7 bases between. The length of the CDR3 is 12 residues. Germline V CDR1 and CDR2: SGHRS, YFSETQ. CDR3 nucleotide sequence: TGCGCCAGCAGCTGGCGACTCAATGAGCAGTTCTTC. This translates into CASSWRLNEQFF.

This clonotype was seen more than once but under ten times. The CDR3, as DNA: TGTGCCAGTAGGTATAAACAGGGCCATGGCTACACCTTC. Translated: CASRYKQGHGYTF. V usage is TRBV19 and J usage is TRBJ1-2, with a tentative D call TRBD1 (6 bases). CDR3 length: 13 residues. Between the trimmed V and J ends, which lost 6 bases and 6 bases, there was a span of 14 bases. In germline, CDR1 is LNHDA, CDR2 SQIVND (reference sequence). The full variable domain, its missing parts supplied by reference TRBV19 and TRBJ1-2, is DGGITQSPKYLFRKEGQNVTLSCEQNLNHDAMYWYRQDPGQGLRLIYYSQIVNDFQKGDIAEGYSVSREKKESFPLTVTSAQKNPTAFYLCASRYKQGHGYTFGSGTRLTVV.

The rearrangement links TRBV5-1 to TRBJ2-1, with D unresolved. V dropped 0 bases and J dropped 4 bases, with 11 bases sitting between them. This CDR3 spans 15 amino acids. CDR1 and CDR2 (germline): SGHRS, YFSETQ. CDR3 bases: TGCGCCAGCAGCTTGGGAGGAGAAGATTACAATGAGCAGTTCTTC. Amino acids: CASSLGGEDYNEQFF.

V is TRBV6-5 and J is TRBJ2-1; TRBD2 might be the D (6 bases). Trimming pared 5 bases from V and 0 bases from J, leaving 14 bases between. CDR3 length equals 16 residues. The germline V gene has CDR1 MNHEY and CDR2 SVGAGI. Here the CDR3 DNA reads TGTGCCAGCAGTCCCCTGCTCGGGAGCTCCTACAATGAGCAGTTCTTC. It translates to CASSPLLGSSYNEQFF.

This clonotype has a count of ten or more. The CDR3 nucleotides are TGTGCCAGCAGACCACCAGGCACTGAAGCTTTCTTT. It codes for CASRPPGTEAFF. The rearrangement joins TRBV28 to TRBJ1-1; D gene unclear. The length of the CDR3 is 12 residues. V was pared by 6 bases and J by 4 bases, with 9 bases between. Germline assignment: CDR1 MDHEN and CDR2 SYDVKM.

The rearrangement uses TRBV27 and TRBJ1-6, with 7 positions matching TRBD1. Germline CDR1 is MNHEY and CDR2 is SMNVEV (reference sequence). The CDR3 spans 14 residues. V shed 6 bases, J shed 7 bases, and the junction held 6 bases outside the gene matches. CDR3 sequence reads: CASSWDSRNSPLHF. The CDR3 DNA reads TGTGCCAGCAGCTGGGACAGTAGAAATTCACCCCTCCACTTT.

The V and J genes are TRBV6-6 and TRBJ1-4; D possibly corresponds to TRBD1 (5 bases). The CDR3 sequence is 14 residues long. CDR1 is MNHNY and CDR2 is SVGAGI in the germline V gene (reference sequence). The V and J ends lost 8 bases and 7 bases respectively, with 17 bases between them. The CDR3 protein is CASSDPWDGEKLFF. The CDR3 DNA is TGTGCCAGCTCCGACCCCTGGGACGGTGAAAAACTGTTTTTT.

Note on this clonotype: A much larger clonotype is one base distant, so this may be a read error. The rearrangement joins TRBV7-8 to TRBJ1-1; D ambiguous. The length of the CDR3 is 14 residues. V was clipped by 4 bases and J by 7 bases, with 16 bases between them. Germline CDR1 reads SGHVS; CDR2 reads FQNEAQ. The DNA of the CDR3 is TGTGCCAGCAGCTCCCTTGAGGTAAAGGGTGAAGCTTTCTTT. As protein: CASSSLEVKGEAFF.

The chain recombines TRBV20-1 with TRBJ1-1, with no clear D. CDR1 DFQATT and CDR2 SNEGSKA come from the germline V gene (reference sequence). The CDR3 totals 13 residues. The V end was cut by 3 bases, the J end by 7 bases, with 15 bases between. CDR3 loop: CSARRRGRFEAFF. The CDR3 DNA is TGCAGTGCTAGGAGGCGAGGAAGATTTGAAGCTTTCTTT.

A few counts support this clonotype. Here the CDR3 reads CASSLERTFNTEAFF. The CDR3 coding sequence is TGCGCCAGCAGCTTAGAAAGGACATTCAACACTGAAGCTTTCTTT. This chain links TRBV5-1 with TRBJ1-1; perhaps TRBD1 as D (5 bases). CDR3 length: 15 amino acids. Trimming left V 2 bases short and J 2 bases short, with 13 bases between. Germline CDR1 and CDR2: SGHRS and YFSETQ.

For this clonotype: A single base separates this from a much larger clone, so it may be a read error. CDR3 coding DNA: TGTGCCAGCAGCTCCCCCCTAAAGGAATCTGGCCACACCTTC. Encoded protein: CASSSPLKESGHTF. This chain joins TRBV11-3 and TRBJ1-2; D gene unclear. The V gene's germline CDR1 is SGHNT and CDR2 YENEEA. This CDR3 comprises 14 residues.

The rearrangement uses TRBV29-1 and TRBJ1-1, with D uncertain. V dropped 7 bases and J dropped 7 bases, with 10 bases sitting between them. This CDR3 has 10 amino acids. Germline loops: CDR1 SQVTM, CDR2 ANQGSEA. CDR3 sequence: CSAPLDEAFF. The CDR3 DNA sequence: TGCAGCGCTCCTCTGGATGAAGCTTTCTTT. Full variable domain (outside the CDR3, taken from reference TRBV29-1 and TRBJ1-1): SAVISQKPSRDICQRGTSLTIQCQVDSQVTMMFWYRQQPGQSLTLIATANQGSEATYESGFVIDKFPISRPNLTFSTLTVSNMSPEDSSIYLCSAPLDEAFFGQGTRLTVV.

This clonotype has only a few counts. This chain links TRBV25-1 with TRBJ1-1, with D perhaps TRBD1 (5 bases). Germline assignment: CDR1 MGHDK and CDR2 SYGVNS. V dropped 2 bases and J dropped 4 bases, with 11 bases sitting between them. This CDR3 comprises 14 residues. CDR3 in amino acids: CASSEQGILTEAFF. The DNA of the CDR3 is TGTGCCAGCAGTGAACAGGGAATTCTCACTGAAGCTTTCTTT.

This clonotype has just a few counts. The chain employs TRBV18 and TRBJ1-1, with 11 bases aligning to TRBD1. Germline CDR1 is KGHSH and CDR2 is LQKENI. After removal of 3 bases from V and 6 bases from J, the junction contained 6 bases not matched to a gene. This CDR3 has 15 residues. CDR3 sequence: CASSPIPGQGAEAFF. Written as DNA, the CDR3 is TGTGCCAGCTCACCGATCCCGGGACAGGGGGCTGAAGCTTTCTTT.

This clonotype was counted many times. This chain uses TRBV3-1 with TRBJ2-1; D call uncertain. The CDR3 extends over 11 amino acids. Germline CDR1 and CDR2: LGHDT and YNNKEL (reference sequence). Trimming took 3 bases from V and 3 from J, leaving 0 bases between them. Here the CDR3 reads CASSHYNEQFF. The CDR3 nucleotides read TGTGCCAGCAGCCACTACAATGAGCAGTTCTTC.

Remarks on this clonotype: One base away lies a much larger clone, so this may be a sequencing read error. The chain carries TRBV11-2 and TRBJ1-5; D is undetermined. Trimming cost V 5 bases and J 5 bases, with 10 bases left between them. This CDR3 is built from 13 residues. Germline CDR1 and CDR2: SGHAT and FQNNGV. The CDR3 bases are TGTGCCAGCAGCAATAGGTCTCATCAGCCCCAGCATTTT. It encodes CASSNRSHQPQHF.

This clonotype showed up many times. The rearrangement uses TRBV15 and TRBJ2-7; 7 bases are shared with TRBD2. Germline trimming cut 5 bases from V and 6 bases from J; bases unmatched to any gene: 13. The CDR3 runs to 15 residues. From germline, CDR1 is LNHNV and CDR2 YYDKDF (reference sequence). CDR3 sequence: CATSLNSGHGFEQYF. DNA for the CDR3: TGTGCCACCAGCCTGAATAGCGGGCACGGTTTCGAGCAGTACTTC.

There are a few counts of this clonotype. The CDR3 here is CASIDRGGSGEQFF. The DNA for the CDR3 is TGCGCCAGCATAGACCGGGGAGGGTCAGGTGAGCAGTTCTTC. The V gene is TRBV5-1, the J gene TRBJ2-1; 7 bases are shared with TRBD2. With 6 bases clipped from V and 9 bases from J, the junction kept 12 bases outside the gene matches. CDR3 length: 14 residues. Germline lookup yields CDR1 SGHRS and CDR2 YFSETQ.

Concerning this clonotype itself: The CDR3 carries no conserved terminal phenylalanine or tryptophan, so it likely arises from a read error. The chain couples TRBV4-2 to TRBJ2-3; D might be TRBD1 (6 bases). Germline loops: CDR1 LGHNA, CDR2 YNFKEQ. The V and J ends lost 2 bases and 2 bases respectively, with 11 bases between them. The CDR3 consists of 15 residues. The CDR3, as DNA: TGTGCCAGCAGCCAAATCCGACAGGACACAGATACGCAGTATTAT. Protein: CASSQIRQDTDTQYY.